What follows are 5 T cell receptor beta chains derived from one specimen sequenced in a study of early T cells in non-severe SARS-CoV-2 infection. One entry per CDR3 protein results from TCRdb running MiXCR on the 5' RACE reads. The sample includes over 100,000 distinct CDR3 sequences, around 13% of them seen just once. Input material: whole blood. These receptors were taken from an adult who was a healthcare worker with PCR-confirmed SARS-CoV-2 infection or an uninfected control (not recorded which).

This chain joins TRBV7-4 and TRBJ2-3; no clear D gene. V gave up 4 bases and J gave up 0 bases, with 23 bases separating them. Germline-derived CDR1 and CDR2 are SGHVT and SQSDAQ. The CDR3 length is 19 residues. The chain's CDR3 is CASSSHLPLKVFSTDTQYF. Here the CDR3 DNA reads TGTGCCAGCAGCTCTCACCTCCCCCTAAAGGTCTTCAGCACAGATACGCAGTATTTT.

To note about this clonotype: A single base separates this from a much larger clone, so it may be a read error. The rearrangement links TRBV28 to TRBJ2-3; D uncertain. Between the trimmed V and J ends, which lost 5 bases and 0 bases, there was a span of 12 bases. The CDR3 is 15 residues long. Germline V gene data show CDR1 as MDHEN and CDR2 as SYDVKM. CDR3 nucleotides: TGTGCCAGCAGTGGGTCAAAGCTTAGCACAGATACGCAGTATTTT. This translates into CASSGSKLSTDTQYF.

This clonotype appeared many times. The gene calls are TRBV18 and TRBJ1-2; D not certain. V was pared by 3 bases and J by 0 bases, with 11 bases between. Germline lookup yields CDR1 KGHSH and CDR2 LQKENI. The CDR3 sequence is 15 residues long. The CDR3 protein is CASSPRGDTNYGYTF. In nucleotides, the CDR3 is TGTGCCAGCTCACCGAGAGGAGATACTAACTATGGCTACACCTTC.

This clonotype has just a few counts. V gene TRBV6-1 combines with J gene TRBJ1-6; possibly TRBD1 for D (6 bases). The CDR3 is 14 amino acids. Germline values: CDR1 MNHNS, CDR2 SASEGT. V was pared by 7 bases and J by 11 bases, with 18 bases between. The CDR3 loop reads CASTVTGPLTPLHF. In DNA, the CDR3 is TGTGCCAGCACCGTCACAGGGCCTCTTACACCCCTCCACTTT.

This clonotype was recorded at least ten times. The chain carries TRBV12-2 and TRBJ2-7; the table's D call TRBD1 went unverified against the DNA. TRBV12-2 is designated a pseudogene. The CDR3 is 14 residues long. For the CDR3, the DNA is TGTGCAAGTCGCTTAAGGCCCCCGGGGGCTGAGCAGTACTTC. This translates into CASRLRPPGAEQYF.